This T cell receptor (beta chain) was captured in a study of identical twins. Each CDR3 protein gets one entry after TCRdb re-called the 5' RACE reads with MiXCR. The sample has approximately 700,000 distinct CDR3 sequences, around 6% seen once. This clonotype was counted many times. Its target is unknown. Study findings and constraints: Twins showed weaker excess sharing in their beta out-of-frame sequences. Conclusions were drawn cross-sectionally by statistical analysis, without following the same donors.

Germline-derived CDR1 and CDR2 are SGHNT and YENEEA. Losses at the gene ends were 8 bases for V and 8 bases for J; bases not matched to a gene: 6. The CDR3 runs to 13 residues. The chain has TRBV11-3 and TRBJ2-1; 10 bases agree with TRBD2. Sequencing was carried out using naive T cells sorted from blood. This TCR was recovered from a man aged 18-30 years in good health. CDR3 sequence reads: CASGPSGSYEQFF. CDR3 nucleotide sequence: TGTGCCAGCGGACCTAGCGGGAGTTATGAGCAGTTCTTC.